The 15 T cell receptor beta chains listed next were all sequenced from one sample in a study of radiotherapy plus CTLA-4 blockade in lung cancer (dated by TCRdb to 2016 to 2019). Libraries were built with the immunoSEQ multiplex PCR assay. TCRdb limited this immuneACCESS table to in-frame rearrangements with V and J called. A share of clones is missing; checked studies link under half to unresolved V genes, and the rest is unexplained. This sample comprises around 110,000 clones, around 84% of them detected only once. The ten largest clones represent approximately 3.5% of the sample. The sample was peripheral blood, taken from a patient treated with radiotherapy plus ipilimumab. Receptors originate from a human donor with non-small cell lung cancer that progressed on radiotherapy plus ipilimumab. Some clones in this sample may be carry-over from other donors' samples.

This sequence joins TRBV6-6 and TRBJ1-2, with a weak D call TRBD1 (5 bases). The V gene's germline CDR1 is MNHNY and CDR2 SVGAGI (reference sequence). With 0 bases removed from V and 3 bases from J, the gap between germline ends came to 11 bases. This CDR3 is 15 amino acids long. CDR3 loop: CASSYSPGQYYGYTF. As DNA, the CDR3 is TGTGCCAGCAGTTACTCGCCCGGACAATACTATGGCTACACCTTC.

This clone was picked up a small number of times. The chain joins TRBV6-5 to TRBJ1-1, with TRBD1 as a possible D gene (6 bases). Germline lookup yields CDR1 MNHEY and CDR2 SVGAGI. Trimming removed 1 base at V and 1 base at J, with 10 bases between. This CDR3 spans 15 amino acids. CDR3 sequence: CASSYFGQQNTEAFF. CDR3 DNA sequence: TGTGCCAGCAGTTACTTCGGACAGCAGAACACTGAAGCTTTCTTT.

This clone was observed once. The chain links TRBV15 to TRBJ1-5; D gene uncertain. The V gene's germline CDR1 is LNHNV and CDR2 YYDKDF (reference sequence). This CDR3 contains 16 residues. The germline V and J ends were trimmed by 3 bases and 3 bases, with 15 bases remaining between them. CDR3 coding DNA: TGTGCCACCAGCAGTCCCACGGTTTCCAACAATCAGCCCCAGCATTTT. This codes for CATSSPTVSNNQPQHF. Filled out from reference TRBV15 and TRBJ1-5, the complete variable domain reads DAMVIQNPRYQVTQFGKPVTLSCSQTLNHNVMYWYQQKSSQAPKLLFHYYDKDFNNEADTPDNFQSRRPNTSFCFLDIRSPGLGDTAMYLCATSSPTVSNNQPQHFGDGTRLSIL.

The chain links TRBV25-1 to TRBJ2-2, with D possibly called TRBD1 or TRBD2 (5 bases each). In germline, CDR1 is MGHDK, CDR2 SYGVNS. The germline V and J ends were trimmed by 8 bases and 8 bases, with 18 bases remaining between them. The CDR3 is 14 amino acids. The DNA of the CDR3 is TGTGCCAGCCGATCCGGGACCGAAACTGGGGAGCTGTTTTTT. Its translation: CASRSGTETGELFF.

J is TRBJ1-1 and V is TRBV6-5; no reliable D call. The CDR3 runs to 15 residues. V was clipped by 10 bases and J by 1 base, with 19 bases between them. The V gene's germline CDR1 is MNHEY and CDR2 SVGAGI. CDR3 region: CATTALSGQNTEAFF. For the CDR3, the DNA is TGTGCCACCACGGCCTTATCGGGCCAGAACACTGAAGCTTTCTTT.

This clone was observed a single time. CDR3 sequence reads: CASRRGGPMETQYF. Written as DNA, the CDR3 is TGTGCCAGCCGGCGGGGGGGCCCAATGGAGACCCAGTACTTC. The V call is TRBV6-5, the J call TRBJ2-5, with TRBD2 identical over 9 bases. CDR3 length equals 14 residues. Germline assignment: CDR1 MNHEY and CDR2 SVGAGI. J was trimmed by 5 bases and V by 8 bases; bases with no gene match: 9.

A single count supports this clone. J is TRBJ1-1 and V is TRBV4-2; D ambiguous. V was cut by 4 bases and J by 3 bases, with 9 bases left in between. CDR1 and CDR2 from the germline V gene are LGHNA and YNFKEQ. CDR3 size: 13 residues. The CDR3 loop reads CASSLTRDTEAFF. DNA for the CDR3: TGTGCCAGCAGCCTCACCCGCGACACTGAAGCTTTCTTT.

This chain uses TRBV5-8 with TRBJ2-5, with a possible D match to TRBD1 (5 bases). The CDR3 has 16 amino acids. The germline V and J ends were trimmed by 4 bases and 5 bases, with 21 bases remaining between them. Germline CDR1 is SGHTS and CDR2 is YDEGEE. The CDR3: CASSRDLGAVSETQYF. The CDR3 nucleotides read TGTGCCAGCAGCCGAGACCTTGGGGCAGTATCGGAGACCCAGTACTTC. The full variable domain, completed using reference TRBV5-8 and TRBJ2-5, is EAGVTQSPTHLIKTRGQQATLRCSPISGHTSVYWYQQALGLGLQFLLWYDEGEERNRGNFPPRFSGRQFPNYSSELNVNALELEDSALYLCASSRDLGAVSETQYFGPGTRLLVL.

This rearrangement joins TRBV5-4 to TRBJ2-1; 7 nucleotides match TRBD2. Germline CDR1 and CDR2: SGHNT and YYREEE (reference sequence). After removal of 2 bases from V and 5 bases from J, the junction contained 10 bases not matched to a gene. This CDR3 has 16 residues. CDR3 residues: CASSFKGPGGDNEQFF. The DNA for the CDR3 is TGTGCCAGCAGCTTTAAGGGACCGGGGGGAGACAATGAGCAGTTCTTC.

This clone was seen a single time. The chain couples TRBV7-8 to TRBJ2-7; D is uncertain. This CDR3 comprises 11 residues. The V gene lost 5 bases and the J gene lost 4 bases, with 6 bases spanning the gap. The germline V gene has CDR1 SGHVS and CDR2 FQNEAQ. The CDR3 spells CASSPEYEQYF. For the CDR3, the DNA is TGTGCCAGCAGCCCTGAGTACGAGCAGTACTTC.

The chain is built from TRBV10-3 and TRBJ1-4; D call uncertain. The CDR3 is made up of 15 amino acids. Germline lookup yields CDR1 ENHRY and CDR2 SYGVKD. Trimming shortened V by 4 bases and J by 8 bases, and 17 bases separated the two germline ends. The CDR3, as DNA: TGTGCCATCAGTGGAAAAGGCGGCTTCGAGGAAAAACTGTTTTTT. Protein product: CAISGKGGFEEKLFF.

The rearrangement joins TRBV13 to TRBJ2-2; no clear D gene. V gave up 3 bases and J gave up 4 bases, with 15 bases separating them. Germline-derived CDR1 and CDR2 are PRHDT and FYEKMQ (reference sequence). The CDR3 sequence is 16 residues long. This CDR3 reads CASSLGSRFLTGELFF. DNA for the CDR3: TGTGCCAGCAGCTTGGGATCCAGGTTTCTCACCGGGGAGCTGTTTTTT.

This clone was seen only once. J is TRBJ2-7 and V is TRBV9; 8 bases line up with TRBD1. Looked up from germline, CDR1 is SGDLS and CDR2 is YYNGEE. V trimming: 4 bases; J trimming: 0 bases; junction bases outside the gene matches: 3. This CDR3 has 14 residues. CDR3 nucleotide sequence: TGTGCCAGCAGCCTAACAGGGGGCTCCTACGAGCAGTACTTC. It translates to CASSLTGGSYEQYF.

The sample holds a few counts of this clone. The chain carries TRBV6-1 and TRBJ2-7, with D hard to call. Trimming took 1 base from V and 4 from J, leaving 8 bases between them. The germline gives CDR1 MNHNS, CDR2 SASEGT. The CDR3 totals 13 residues. CDR3 region: CASSEGDFYEQYF. In DNA, the CDR3 is TGTGCCAGCAGTGAAGGGGATTTTTACGAGCAGTACTTC.

This chain uses TRBV7-2 with TRBJ1-2; TRBD1 aligns across 10 bases. V was pared by 1 base and J by 3 bases, with 2 bases of the junction left unmatched. Germline CDR1 is SGHTA and CDR2 is FQGNSA. The CDR3 extends over 15 amino acids. The CDR3 nucleotides read TGTGCCAGCAGCTTAGGGGGGACAGGGGACTATGGCTACACCTTC. Residues: CASSLGGTGDYGYTF. Complete variable domain (other parts from reference TRBV7-2 and TRBJ1-2): GAGVSQSPSNKVTEKGKDVELRCDPISGHTALYWYRQSLGQGLEFLIYFQGNSAPDKSGLPSDRFSAERTGGSVSTLTIQRTQQEDSAVYLCASSLGGTGDYGYTFGSGTRLTVV.